This T cell receptor beta chain was found in a study of early T cells in non-severe SARS-CoV-2 infection. Broader study findings: A preference for anti-spike CD8 responses marked VDJdb matching, which missed private and CD4 specificities.

In its sample, this clonotype was seen a few times. Its antigen remains unknown. Each single cDNA molecule received a unique molecular identifier. Each CDR3 protein gets one entry after TCRdb re-called the 5' RACE reads with MiXCR. This sample carries approximately 68,000 distinct CDR3 sequences, 10% of them seen once, and the ten largest clones take 6% to 8%. V lost 4 bases, J lost 2 bases, and 2 bases stayed unmatched. This CDR3 is 14 amino acids long. In germline, CDR1 is LGHDT, CDR2 YNNKEL (reference sequence). This specimen consisted of whole blood, obtained at baseline. The sequence was collected from an adult who was a healthcare worker with PCR-confirmed SARS-CoV-2 infection or an uninfected control (not recorded which). The rearrangement joins TRBV3-1 to TRBJ2-3; the match to TRBD2 covers 8 bases. The CDR3 nucleotides read TGTGCCAGCAGCCCGCGGGGGGTCACAGATACGCAGTATTTT. Translating gives CASSPRGVTDTQYF.